A single sample gave rise to the 19 T cell receptor beta chains below, sequenced in a study of a mutant IDH1 vaccine in newly diagnosed glioma. The table came from immunoSEQ multiplex PCR; TCRdb's copy has only in-frame clones and leaves some out. The sample lists under 95,000 clones; about 91% were seen once. Their cognate antigens are unknown. The sample's time point: week 5, during vaccination. All doses held 300 ug of mutant IDH1 20-mer peptide, with topical imiquimod. The sequenced sample was PBMCs, obtained from a glioma patient whose treatment included an IDH1 peptide vaccine. The receptors stem from a woman between 45 and 60 years old with glioma.

The chain combines TRBV19 with TRBJ2-5; a possible D gene is TRBD2 (6 bases). In germline, CDR1 is LNHDA, CDR2 SQIVND (reference sequence). The V end lost 3 bases, the J end lost 5 bases, and 19 bases lay between the germline ends. The CDR3 covers 16 residues. CDR3 protein: CASSIRYGGSLETQYF. The CDR3 DNA follows: TGTGCCAGTAGTATCCGGTACGGGGGTAGTTTGGAGACCCAGTACTTC.

This chain uses TRBV28 with TRBJ2-4; D tentatively fits TRBD1 or TRBD2 (5 bases each). CDR1 and CDR2 from the germline V gene are MDHEN and SYDVKM. This CDR3 comprises 15 residues. V lost 5 bases and J 2 bases, leaving 13 bases between the germline ends. The CDR3 sequence: CASSRPGTSKNIQYF. CDR3 DNA sequence: TGTGCCAGCAGTCGGCCCGGGACCTCCAAAAACATTCAGTACTTC.

V is TRBV14 and J is TRBJ1-4; unclear D gene. The CDR3 loop spans 15 amino acids. Germline V gene sequence: CDR1 SGHDN, CDR2 FVKESK. Trimming removed 0 bases from V and 5 bases from J, with 10 bases in between. CDR3 DNA: TGTGCCAGCAGCCAAGATTTTCTGGAGAATGAAAAACTGTTTTTT. Amino acids: CASSQDFLENEKLFF. Complete variable domain (other parts from reference TRBV14 and TRBJ1-4): EAGVTQFPSHSVIEKGQTVTLRCDPISGHDNLYWYRRVMGKEIKFLLHFVKESKQDESGMPNNRFLAERTGGTYSTLKVQPAELEDSGVYFCASSQDFLENEKLFFGSGTQLSVL.

Points on this clone: This sample includes further DNA sequences coding for the same CDR3. The chain combines TRBV15 with TRBJ2-7, with D perhaps given as TRBD1 or TRBD2 (5 bases each). Germline loops: CDR1 LNHNV, CDR2 YYDKDF (reference sequence). Between the trimmed V and J ends, which lost 0 bases and 1 base, there was a span of 10 bases. The CDR3 consists of 15 residues. CDR3 DNA: TGTGCCACCAGCAGAGATCGGGGCCGGTCCTACGAGCAGTACTTC. Its translation: CATSRDRGRSYEQYF.

The chain recombines TRBV7-8 with TRBJ1-3, with D possibly being TRBD1 (5 bases). The V gene lost 5 bases and the J gene lost 8 bases, with 16 bases spanning the gap. From germline, CDR1 is SGHVS and CDR2 FQNEAQ. CDR3 length: 14 residues. The CDR3 sequence is CASSPRDLGDTIYF. Here the CDR3 DNA reads TGTGCCAGCAGCCCACGGGACCTGGGGGACACCATATATTTT.

V and J are TRBV9 and TRBJ2-3; D is possibly TRBD2 (6 bases). V shed 4 bases and J shed 0 bases, with 15 bases lying between them. Germline CDR1 and CDR2: SGDLS and YYNGEE. This CDR3 is 16 amino acids long. The CDR3 reads CASSPRSGSSTDTQYF. CDR3 nucleotide sequence: TGTGCCAGCAGCCCCCGGAGCGGGTCCAGCACAGATACGCAGTATTTT.

The gene calls are TRBV19 and TRBJ2-3, with D unclear. This CDR3 has 14 amino acids. Per the germline V gene, CDR1 is LNHDA and CDR2 is SQIVND (reference sequence). V gave up 5 bases and J gave up 1 base, with 10 bases separating them. CDR3 sequence reads: CASSVAGGTDTQYF. CDR3 nucleotide sequence: TGTGCCAGTAGTGTTGCTGGGGGCACAGATACGCAGTATTTT. The complete variable domain, with remaining parts taken from reference TRBV19 and TRBJ2-3, reads DGGITQSPKYLFRKEGQNVTLSCEQNLNHDAMYWYRQDPGQGLRLIYYSQIVNDFQKGDIAEGYSVSREKKESFPLTVTSAQKNPTAFYLCASSVAGGTDTQYFGPGTRLTVL.

This rearrangement joins TRBV28 to TRBJ2-2; 8 bases fit TRBD2. The CDR3 runs to 16 residues. V shed 7 bases and J 2 bases; nucleotides not matched to a gene: 9. In germline, CDR1 is MDHEN, CDR2 SYDVKM. The CDR3: CASITAREGNTGELFF. DNA for the CDR3: TGTGCCAGCATCACAGCCCGGGAGGGTAACACCGGGGAGCTGTTTTTT.

A few counts support this clone. The V gene is TRBV2, the J gene TRBJ1-2; tentative D call: TRBD1 (5 bases). Germline lookup yields CDR1 SNHLY and CDR2 FYNNEI. The CDR3 is 13 residues long. V lost 4 bases and J 5 bases, leaving 11 bases between the germline ends. The CDR3 is CASSAGRGYGYTF. The CDR3 nucleotides read TGTGCCAGCAGTGCTGGGCGGGGGTATGGCTACACCTTC.

This clone was counted a single time. This chain links TRBV27 with TRBJ1-6, with TRBD1 matching 9 bases. This CDR3 is built from 16 residues. The germline gives CDR1 MNHEY, CDR2 SMNVEV (reference sequence). Unmatched junction bases numbered 12, after V lost 5 bases and J lost 10 bases. The CDR3 sequence is CASSPPYRGLGSPLHF. The CDR3 DNA reads as TGTGCCAGCAGTCCACCGTACAGGGGGCTAGGATCACCCCTCCACTTT.

V and J are TRBV28 and TRBJ1-1; TRBD1 matches at 7 bases. The CDR3 runs to 12 residues. Trimming took 9 bases from V and 6 from J; bases not matched to a gene: 7. In germline, CDR1 is MDHEN, CDR2 SYDVKM. The DNA for the CDR3 is TGTGCCAGTTCGACAGGGCTGGCTGAAGCTTTCTTT. Translated: CASSTGLAEAFF.

The CDR3 sequence is CASSASGTGGDEQYF. The CDR3 nucleotides are TGTGCCAGCTCAGCCTCCGGGACAGGGGGGGACGAGCAGTACTTC. V gene TRBV18 combines with J gene TRBJ2-7; 11 bases agree with TRBD1. This CDR3 contains 15 residues. J gave up 5 bases and V 5 bases, and 8 bases lay outside the gene matches. Germline lookup yields CDR1 KGHSH and CDR2 LQKENI.

This chain connects TRBV7-9 to TRBJ1-5; D uncertain. The germline V gene has CDR1 SEHNR and CDR2 FQNEAQ (reference sequence). The CDR3 is made up of 13 amino acids. V gave up 5 bases and J gave up 4 bases, with 9 bases separating them. This chain's CDR3 is CASSQDGNQPQHF. CDR3 coding DNA: TGTGCCAGCAGCCAGGACGGAAATCAGCCCCAGCATTTT.

The chain recombines TRBV4-1 with TRBJ1-5; 7 nucleotides line up with TRBD1. With V trimmed by 0 bases and J by 8 bases, 7 bases remained unmatched. Germline CDR1 reads MGHRA; CDR2 reads YSYEKL. The CDR3 is 15 amino acids. The CDR3 sequence is CASSQEDRRGEPQHF. Here the CDR3 DNA reads TGCGCCAGCAGCCAAGAGGACAGGCGGGGGGAGCCCCAGCATTTT.

The gene calls are TRBV9 and TRBJ2-1; TRBD2 matches 8 bases. The CDR3 is 17 residues long. Per germline, CDR1 SGDLS and CDR2 YYNGEE. After removal of 4 bases from V and 0 bases from J, the junction contained 9 bases not matched to a gene. The CDR3 sequence: CASSSLVREGSYNEQFF. For the CDR3, the DNA is TGTGCCAGCAGCTCCTTAGTCCGGGAGGGCTCCTACAATGAGCAGTTCTTC. Supplemented by reference TRBV9 and TRBJ2-1, the full variable domain reads DSGVTQTPKHLITATGQRVTLRCSPRSGDLSVYWYQQSLDQGLQFLIQYYNGEERAKGNILERFSAQQFPDLHSELNLSSLELGDSALYFCASSSLVREGSYNEQFFGPGTRLTVL.

This chain joins TRBV28 and TRBJ2-7; no clear D gene. V lost 3 bases to trimming and J lost 6 bases, with 9 bases between them. Germline V lookup: CDR1 MDHEN, CDR2 SYDVKM. The CDR3 is made up of 12 amino acids. In nucleotides, the CDR3 is TGTGCCAGCAGTTTTGGGCAGGTCGAGCAGTACTTC. Protein product: CASSFGQVEQYF.

The rearrangement joins TRBV11-2 to TRBJ2-7, with D perhaps matching TRBD1 (5 bases). Trimming removed 4 bases at V and 0 bases at J, with 13 bases between. The CDR3 runs to 15 residues. The V gene's germline CDR1 is SGHAT and CDR2 FQNNGV. The CDR3 loop reads CASSSTQGRSYEQYF. The CDR3 coding sequence is TGTGCCAGCAGCTCAACTCAGGGCCGCTCCTACGAGCAGTACTTC.

This chain connects TRBV9 to TRBJ1-1; no definite D call. Per the germline V gene, CDR1 is SGDLS and CDR2 is YYNGEE. The CDR3 runs 13 residues. The germline V and J ends were trimmed by 3 bases and 1 base, with 7 bases remaining between them. The CDR3 reads CASSAISNTEAFF. CDR3 coding DNA: TGTGCCAGCAGCGCCATTTCGAACACTGAAGCTTTCTTT.

The V gene is TRBV29-1, the J gene TRBJ1-5; D not resolved. Per the germline V gene, CDR1 is SQVTM and CDR2 is ANQGSEA. Trimming pared 4 bases from V and 3 bases from J, leaving 10 bases between. This CDR3 is 13 amino acids long. DNA of the CDR3: TGCAGCGTTGGCGTGCAGTTCAATCAGCCCCAGCATTTT. Translation: CSVGVQFNQPQHF.